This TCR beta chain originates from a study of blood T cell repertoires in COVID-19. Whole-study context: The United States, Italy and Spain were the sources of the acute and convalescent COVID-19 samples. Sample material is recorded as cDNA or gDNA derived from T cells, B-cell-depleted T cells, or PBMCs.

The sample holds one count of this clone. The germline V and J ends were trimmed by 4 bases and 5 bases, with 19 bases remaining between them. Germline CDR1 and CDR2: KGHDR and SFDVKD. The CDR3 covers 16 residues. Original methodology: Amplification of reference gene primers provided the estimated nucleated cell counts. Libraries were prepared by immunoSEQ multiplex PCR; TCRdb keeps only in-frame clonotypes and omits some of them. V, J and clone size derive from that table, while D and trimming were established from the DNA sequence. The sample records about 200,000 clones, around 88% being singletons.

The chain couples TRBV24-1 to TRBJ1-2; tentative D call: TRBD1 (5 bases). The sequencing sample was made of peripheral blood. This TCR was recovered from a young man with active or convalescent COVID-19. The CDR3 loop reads CATSEPLGAGLYGYTF. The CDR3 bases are TGTGCCACCAGTGAACCTCTCGGTGCGGGACTATATGGCTACACCTTC.